This TCR beta chain was documented in a study of technical replicates of blood from four donors. Here immunoSEQ multiplex PCR was the method, and the copy in TCRdb shows in-frame clones only, minus some. The sample lists about 79,000 clones, 94% occurring once. Trimming removed 6 bases from V and 5 bases from J; junction bases left unmatched: 7. The CDR3 runs 14 residues. Germline CDR1 MDHEN, CDR2 SYDVKM. This receptor was identified in a human donor in good health. Specimen: T cells isolated from PBMCs. This chain uses TRBV28 with TRBJ2-1; TRBD1 aligns across 7 bases. The CDR3 nucleotides are TGTGCCAGCAGCCCAGGGGGAAGAAACAATGAGCAGTTCTTC. Translating gives CASSPGGRNNEQFF.